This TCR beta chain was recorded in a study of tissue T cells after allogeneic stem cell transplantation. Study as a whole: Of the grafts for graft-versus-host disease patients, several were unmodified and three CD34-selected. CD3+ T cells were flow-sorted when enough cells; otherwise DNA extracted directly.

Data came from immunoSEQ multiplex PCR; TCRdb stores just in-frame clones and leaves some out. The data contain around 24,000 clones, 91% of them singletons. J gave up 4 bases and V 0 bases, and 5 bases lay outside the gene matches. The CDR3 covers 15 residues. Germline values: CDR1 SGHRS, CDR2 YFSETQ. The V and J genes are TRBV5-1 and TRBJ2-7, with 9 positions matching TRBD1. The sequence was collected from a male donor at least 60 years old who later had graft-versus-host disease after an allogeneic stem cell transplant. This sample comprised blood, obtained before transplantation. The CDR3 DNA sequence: TGCGCCAGCAGCTTGGTCGCGACAGGGGGTTACGAGCAGTACTTC. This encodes CASSLVATGGYEQYF.